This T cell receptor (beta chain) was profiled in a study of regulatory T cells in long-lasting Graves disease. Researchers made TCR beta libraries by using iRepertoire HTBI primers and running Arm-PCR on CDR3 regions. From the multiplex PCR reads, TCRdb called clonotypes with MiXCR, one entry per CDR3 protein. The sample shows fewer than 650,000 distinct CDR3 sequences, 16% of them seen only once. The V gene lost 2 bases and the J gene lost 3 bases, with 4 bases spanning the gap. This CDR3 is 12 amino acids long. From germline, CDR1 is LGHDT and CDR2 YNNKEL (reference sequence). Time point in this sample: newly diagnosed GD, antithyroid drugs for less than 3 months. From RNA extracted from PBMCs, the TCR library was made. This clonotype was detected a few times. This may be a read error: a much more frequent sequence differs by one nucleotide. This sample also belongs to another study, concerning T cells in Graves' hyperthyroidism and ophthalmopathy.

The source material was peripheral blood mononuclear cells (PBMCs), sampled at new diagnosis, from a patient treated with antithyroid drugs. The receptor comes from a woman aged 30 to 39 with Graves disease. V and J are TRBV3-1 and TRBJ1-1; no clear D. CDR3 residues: CASSQRDTEAFF. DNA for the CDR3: TGTGCCAGCAGCCAAAGGGACACTGAAGCTTTCTTT.